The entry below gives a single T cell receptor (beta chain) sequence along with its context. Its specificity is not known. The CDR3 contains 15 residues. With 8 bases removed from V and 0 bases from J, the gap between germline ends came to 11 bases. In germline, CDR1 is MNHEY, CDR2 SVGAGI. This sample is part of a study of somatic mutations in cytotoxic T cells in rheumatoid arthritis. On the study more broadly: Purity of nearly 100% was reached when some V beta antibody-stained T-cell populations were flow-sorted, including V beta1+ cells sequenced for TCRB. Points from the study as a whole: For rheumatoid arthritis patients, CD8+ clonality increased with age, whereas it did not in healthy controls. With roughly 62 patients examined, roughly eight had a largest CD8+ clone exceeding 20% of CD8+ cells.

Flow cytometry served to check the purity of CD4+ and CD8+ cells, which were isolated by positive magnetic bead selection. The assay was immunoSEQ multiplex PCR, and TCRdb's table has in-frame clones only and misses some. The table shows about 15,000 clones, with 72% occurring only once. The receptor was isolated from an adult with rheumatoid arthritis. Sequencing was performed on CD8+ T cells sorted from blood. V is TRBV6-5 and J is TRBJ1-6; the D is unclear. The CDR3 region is CASSRQSSYNSPLHF. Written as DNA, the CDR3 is TGTGCCAGCTCTCGTCAGAGCTCCTATAATTCACCCCTCCACTTT.